The clone carrying this T cell receptor (beta chain) turned up a few times. Its antigen is not identified. V shed 3 bases and J shed 7 bases, with 15 bases lying between them. Germline loops: CDR1 SGHTA, CDR2 FQGNSA. This CDR3 is built from 15 residues. These data are taken from a study of identical twins. One entry per CDR3 protein results from TCRdb running MiXCR on the 5' RACE reads. The data contain about 660,000 distinct CDR3 sequences, 8.6% of them singletons. General study findings and limits: Cord blood beta clonotypes present at high abundance carried fewer insertions; no such pattern appeared in memory repertoires.

The same sample was also studied in work on yellow fever vaccine responses in identical twins.

Sequencing used PBMCs. The receptor was derived from a woman younger than 30 in good health. The gene calls are TRBV7-2 and TRBJ2-2; D might be TRBD1 or TRBD2, each matching 6 bases. As DNA, the CDR3 is TGTGCCAGCAGCTTTACTTTGGGGGGCGGCGGGGAGCTGTTTTTT. Translation: CASSFTLGGGGELFF. The complete variable domain, with remaining parts taken from reference TRBV7-2 and TRBJ2-2, reads GAGVSQSPSNKVTEKGKDVELRCDPISGHTALYWYRQSLGQGLEFLIYFQGNSAPDKSGLPSDRFSAERTGGSVSTLTIQRTQQEDSAVYLCASSFTLGGGGELFFGEGSRLTVL.